This T cell receptor (beta chain) was documented in a study of T cell responses to AZD1222 COVID-19 vaccine. Study-level findings and limits: Recipients of AZD1222 seropositive at baseline numbered only 5 to 7. Close to half of all spike-specific TCRs reportedly target regions of the variants that are unmutated. Repertoire samples came only from after the peak T cell response.

Clones were sequenced by immunoSEQ multiplex PCR, and TCRdb holds only the in-frame ones, with some missing. The sample lists 150,000 to 200,000 clones, 94% occurring once. With respect to this clone: Its antigen is not known.

This receptor was taken from an adult who received the AZD1222 COVID-19 vaccine. The source material was peripheral blood, sampled 28 days after the second AZD1222 dose.

CDR3 sequence reads: CASSEGGRDEQYF. CDR3 sequence (DNA): TGCGCCAGCAGTGAGGGCGGTCGAGACGAGCAGTACTTC. This sequence joins TRBV10-1 and TRBJ2-7; D remains unclear. The CDR3 spans 13 residues. Germline V gives CDR1 WNHNN, CDR2 SYGVQD (reference sequence). The V end was cut by 2 bases, the J end by 5 bases, with 10 bases between.